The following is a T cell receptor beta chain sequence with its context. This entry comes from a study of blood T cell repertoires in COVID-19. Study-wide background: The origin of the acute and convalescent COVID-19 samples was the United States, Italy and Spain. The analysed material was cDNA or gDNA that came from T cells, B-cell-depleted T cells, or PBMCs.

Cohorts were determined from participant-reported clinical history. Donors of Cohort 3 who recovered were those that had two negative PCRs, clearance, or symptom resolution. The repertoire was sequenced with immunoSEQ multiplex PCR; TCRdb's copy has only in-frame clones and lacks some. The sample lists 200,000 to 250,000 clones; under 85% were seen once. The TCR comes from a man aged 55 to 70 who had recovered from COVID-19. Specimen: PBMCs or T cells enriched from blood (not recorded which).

The chain's CDR3 is CASSSTGGYGYTF. CDR3 DNA sequence: TGTGCCAGCAGTTCTACAGGGGGCTATGGCTACACCTTC. The rearrangement uses TRBV12-3 or TRBV12-4 and TRBJ1-2, with 8 bases that match TRBD1. The V and J ends lost 4 bases and 4 bases, in that order; junction bases with no gene match: 2. CDR3 length: 13 residues.